This T cell receptor beta chain emerged from a study of graft-versus-host responses after intestinal transplantation. Study context: Multivisceral, liver-intestinal, or isolated intestinal grafts went to recipients.

A remark on this clone: Its matching antigen is unknown.

Looked up from germline, CDR1 is SGHNT and CDR2 is YENEEA. V was clipped by 1 base and J by 4 bases, with 13 bases between them. CDR3 length: 15 residues. Sequenced by immunoSEQ multiplex PCR; TCRdb stores in-frame clones only, minus some. The sample shows tens of thousands of clones, approximately 94% of them seen only once. The gene calls are TRBV11-3 and TRBJ1-1; D may be TRBD1 (5 bases). The sequence was collected from a human donor who received an intestinal transplant. The sequencing here drew on unstimulated CD8+ T cells sorted from spleen or lymph node cells, taken before intestinal transplant. For the CDR3, the DNA is TGTGCCAGCAGCTTAGGGAATGGGGCGTTCACTGAAGCTTTCTTT. Encoded protein: CASSLGNGAFTEAFF.